These 21 T cell receptor beta chains were all obtained from the same sample, sequenced in a study of T cell repertoires in cytomegalovirus infection. MiXCR was run by TCRdb on the reads, yielding one entry per CDR3 protein. The sample lists about 450,000 distinct CDR3 sequences, about a third occurring once. Material: PBMCs. These receptors were obtained from a human donor in good health (CMV status not recorded). Some clones in this sample may be carry-over from other donors' samples.

This clonotype came up many times. The J gene is TRBJ1-2, the V gene TRBV7-2; D not resolved. Deletions cut 5 bases from V and 0 bases from J, with 13 bases between. This CDR3 has 15 residues. The V gene's germline CDR1 is SGHTA and CDR2 FQGNSA. This CDR3 reads CASSPDKRSNYGYTF. CDR3 in DNA: TGTGCCAGCAGCCCCGACAAGCGCTCTAACTATGGCTACACCTTC.

This clonotype was seen at least ten times. The rearrangement joins TRBV12-3 or TRBV12-4 to TRBJ1-2; D perhaps matches TRBD1 (5 bases). V gave up 3 bases and J gave up 7 bases, with 12 bases separating them. The length of the CDR3 is 13 residues. The CDR3 protein is CASSFNLGAGYTF. DNA of the CDR3: TGTGCCAGCAGTTTTAACCTAGGGGCTGGCTACACCTTC.

This clonotype was observed at least ten times. This rearrangement joins TRBV6-1 to TRBJ2-1; 10 positions agree with TRBD2. The junction had 13 bases not matched to a gene; V was cut back by 0 bases and J by 8 bases. There are 18 residues in the CDR3. Germline V gene sequence: CDR1 MNHNS, CDR2 SASEGT. The CDR3 sequence: CASSEARSGGAQLYEQFF. The DNA for the CDR3 is TGTGCCAGCAGTGAAGCGCGGAGCGGGGGGGCTCAGTTGTATGAGCAGTTCTTC.

The chain links TRBV7-9 to TRBJ2-1, with no clear D. CDR1 is SEHNR and CDR2 is FQNEAQ in the germline V gene (reference sequence). The CDR3 length is 15 residues. Trimming stripped 1 base from V and 7 bases from J, with 14 bases between. The CDR3 protein is CASSLDGSAGNEQFF. As DNA, the CDR3 is TGTGCCAGCAGCTTAGATGGCTCGGCTGGGAATGAGCAGTTCTTC. The variable domain in full, completed from reference TRBV7-9 and TRBJ2-1, reads DTGVSQNPRHKITKRGQNVTFRCDPISEHNRLYWYRQTLGQGPEFLTYFQNEAQLEKSRLLSDRFSAERPKGSFSTLEIQRTEQGDSAMYLCASSLDGSAGNEQFFGPGTRLTVL.

This clonotype was picked up many times. This rearrangement joins TRBV7-6 to TRBJ1-5; D is unresolved. Germline V CDR1 and CDR2: SGHVS, FNYEAQ. V was clipped by 4 bases and J by 5 bases, with 15 bases between them. This CDR3 has 15 residues. The CDR3 coding sequence is TGTGCCAGCAGCTCTGGTGGGAGTCCCCATCAGCCCCAGCATTTT. This codes for CASSSGGSPHQPQHF.

The gene calls are TRBV28 and TRBJ1-2, with no clear D. V shed 6 bases and J shed 4 bases, with 18 bases lying between them. This CDR3 is built from 15 residues. Germline CDR1 MDHEN, CDR2 SYDVKM. The CDR3 DNA is TGTGCCAGCAGCCCCGAAGCGGCGGGGAGCTATGGCTACACCTTC. Amino acids: CASSPEAAGSYGYTF.

The gene calls are TRBV29-1 and TRBJ1-2; a weak D match, TRBD1 (5 bases). The germline CDR1 and CDR2 sequences are SQVTM and ANQGSEA. Trimming stripped 4 bases from V and 4 bases from J, with 7 bases between. This CDR3 contains 11 residues. CDR3 region: CSVGQSYGYTF. As DNA, the CDR3 is TGCAGCGTTGGACAGAGCTATGGCTACACCTTC.

There are many counts of this clonotype. The chain joins TRBV7-6 to TRBJ2-1, with 7 nucleotides matching TRBD1. J lost 3 bases, V lost 5 bases, and 10 bases had no gene match. This CDR3 is 16 amino acids long. Per the germline V gene, CDR1 is SGHVS and CDR2 is FNYEAQ. The CDR3 protein is CASSLKQGVGYNEQFF. The CDR3 DNA is TGTGCCAGCAGCCTTAAGCAGGGGGTCGGCTACAATGAGCAGTTCTTC.

This clonotype was seen more than once but under ten times. The chain links TRBV7-2 to TRBJ2-6; 8 nucleotides align to TRBD1. With 7 bases clipped from V and 4 bases from J, the junction kept 9 bases outside the gene matches. Germline V CDR1 and CDR2: SGHTA, FQGNSA. The CDR3 is 16 residues long. The CDR3 DNA follows: TGTGCCAGCACCGTCCGGACAGGGCCCGGGGCCAACGTCCTGACTTTC. Protein product: CASTVRTGPGANVLTF.

V usage is TRBV19 and J usage is TRBJ1-1; D possibly corresponds to TRBD1 (5 bases). The ends were cut back, 8 bases at V and 5 bases at J, with 18 bases in the middle. There are 14 residues in the CDR3. Germline loops: CDR1 LNHDA, CDR2 SQIVND (reference sequence). The CDR3 loop reads CASVEGQVRTEAFF. Written as DNA, the CDR3 is TGTGCCAGTGTGGAGGGGCAGGTTCGAACTGAAGCTTTCTTT.

The V call is TRBV20-1, the J call TRBJ1-5; 8 nucleotides match TRBD1. The ends lost 3 bases at V and 4 bases at J; junction bases unmatched: 5. Germline CDR1 DFQATT, CDR2 SNEGSKA (reference sequence). The CDR3 sequence is 14 residues long. Here the CDR3 reads CSASRGRRNQPQHF. CDR3 sequence (DNA): TGCAGTGCTAGCAGGGGGCGTAGGAATCAGCCCCAGCATTTT.

This clonotype was detected only once. The J gene is TRBJ1-1, the V gene TRBV20-1; the D gene is possibly TRBD1 (6 bases). Deletions cut 1 base from V and 6 bases from J, with 18 bases between. The CDR3 is made up of 15 amino acids. CDR1 is DFQATT and CDR2 is SNEGSKA in the germline V gene (reference sequence). The CDR3 DNA sequence: TGCAGTGCTAGAGGGTCAAAACAGGGTAAGGCTGAAGCTTTCTTT. Residues: CSARGSKQGKAEAFF.

The chain links TRBV19 to TRBJ1-5; D call uncertain. CDR1 LNHDA and CDR2 SQIVND come from the germline V gene (reference sequence). This CDR3 spans 14 amino acids. The V and J ends lost 2 bases and 5 bases respectively, with 10 bases between them. The CDR3: CASSILRTDQPQHF. The DNA for the CDR3 is TGTGCCAGTAGTATACTCCGAACAGATCAGCCCCAGCATTTT.

The chain joins TRBV18 to TRBJ2-2; maybe TRBD2 (7 bases). V was shortened by 5 bases and J by 2 bases, with 24 bases between the two germline ends. Germline CDR1 is KGHSH and CDR2 is LQKENI. CDR3 length: 19 amino acids. Here the CDR3 DNA reads TGTGCCAGCTCAAGGAAGGCGGGGGCCGGGACTCGAAACACCGGGGAGCTGTTTTTT. Amino acid sequence: CASSRKAGAGTRNTGELFF.

This clonotype was observed many times. This CDR3 reads CASSLGGHEQFF. The CDR3 DNA reads as TGTGCCAGCAGCTTAGGGGGGCATGAGCAGTTCTTC. The genes are TRBV7-2 and TRBJ2-1, with a weak D call TRBD1 (6 bases). This CDR3 is 12 amino acids long. Germline V gene data show CDR1 as SGHTA and CDR2 as FQGNSA. V lost 1 base and J lost 8, with 6 bases in between.

In this sample, this clonotype turned up a few times. This chain uses TRBV27 with TRBJ1-1, with D possibly TRBD1 on 5 matching bases. The CDR3 spans 15 residues. Germline V gene sequence: CDR1 MNHEY, CDR2 SMNVEV (reference sequence). V was trimmed by 7 bases and J by 5 bases, leaving 20 bases between them. In DNA, the CDR3 is TGTGCCAGCACCAAGCATCATGAGAAGGGGACTGAAGCTTTCTTT. This encodes CASTKHHEKGTEAFF.

This chain uses TRBV29-1 with TRBJ2-1; the match to TRBD1 covers 10 bases. V lost 7 bases to trimming and J lost 9 bases; unmatched junction nucleotides: 6. The germline gives CDR1 SQVTM, CDR2 ANQGSEA. The CDR3 covers 12 residues. The CDR3 region has the DNA TGCAGCGGCGGACAGGGGGGCGGTGAGCAGTTCTTC. Residues: CSGGQGGGEQFF.

J is TRBJ2-7 and V is TRBV12-3 or TRBV12-4, with a possible D match to TRBD1 (5 bases). The CDR3 loop spans 15 amino acids. Trimming took off 6 bases at V and 3 bases at J, with 18 bases between the two ends. The CDR3 coding sequence is TGTGCCAGCAGGCCGACGATGACAGTTAACTACGAGCAGTACTTC. This encodes CASRPTMTVNYEQYF.

This clonotype has a count of ten or more. The chain couples TRBV7-2 to TRBJ1-5; D possibly corresponds to TRBD1 (6 bases). V was clipped by 5 bases and J by 3 bases, with 17 bases between them. Germline assignment: CDR1 SGHTA and CDR2 FQGNSA. The CDR3 length is 16 residues. CDR3 protein: CASSGKGGGPNQPQHF. The CDR3 DNA sequence: TGTGCCAGCAGCGGCAAGGGGGGGGGCCCCAATCAGCCCCAGCATTTT.

The sample holds many counts of this clonotype. The chain is built from TRBV7-6 and TRBJ2-3, with 7 positions matching TRBD1. J lost 4 bases, V lost 5 bases, and 12 bases had no gene match. The CDR3 has 16 residues. Germline-derived CDR1 and CDR2 are SGHVS and FNYEAQ. The CDR3 reads CASSRRQGISSDTQYF. Written as DNA, the CDR3 is TGTGCCAGCAGCCGTCGACAGGGAATTTCCTCAGATACGCAGTATTTT.

This clonotype was found a few times. The chain links TRBV7-6 to TRBJ1-6; 8 bases match TRBD1. Unmatched junction bases numbered 4, after V lost 2 bases and J lost 4 bases. From germline, CDR1 is SGHVS and CDR2 FNYEAQ. The CDR3 is 16 residues long. CDR3 nucleotides: TGTGCCAGCAGCTTAACCCGACAGGGGTATAATTCACCCCTCCACTTT. Protein sequence: CASSLTRQGYNSPLHF.